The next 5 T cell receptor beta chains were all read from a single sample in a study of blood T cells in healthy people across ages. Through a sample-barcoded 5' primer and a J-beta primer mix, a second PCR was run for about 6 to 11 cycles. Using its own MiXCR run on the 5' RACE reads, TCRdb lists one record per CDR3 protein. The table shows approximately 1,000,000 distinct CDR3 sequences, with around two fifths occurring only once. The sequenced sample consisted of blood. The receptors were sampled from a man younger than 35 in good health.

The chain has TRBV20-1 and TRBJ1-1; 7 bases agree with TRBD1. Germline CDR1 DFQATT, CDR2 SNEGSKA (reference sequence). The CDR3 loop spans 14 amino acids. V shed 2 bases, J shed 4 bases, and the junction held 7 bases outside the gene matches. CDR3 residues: CSARRRGVVTEAFF. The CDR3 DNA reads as TGCAGTGCTAGACGCAGGGGGGTGGTCACTGAAGCTTTCTTT.

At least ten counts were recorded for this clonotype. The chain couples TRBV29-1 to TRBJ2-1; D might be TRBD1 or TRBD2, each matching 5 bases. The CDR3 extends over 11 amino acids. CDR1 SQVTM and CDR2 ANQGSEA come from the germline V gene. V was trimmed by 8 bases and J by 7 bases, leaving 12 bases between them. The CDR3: CSTLGVNEQFF. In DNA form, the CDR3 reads TGCAGCACCCTGGGGGTTAATGAGCAGTTCTTC.

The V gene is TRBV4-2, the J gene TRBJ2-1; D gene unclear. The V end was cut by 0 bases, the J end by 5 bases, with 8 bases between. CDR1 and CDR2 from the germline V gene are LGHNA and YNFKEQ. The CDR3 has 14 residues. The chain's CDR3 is CASSQDPEDNEQFF. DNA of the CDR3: TGTGCCAGCAGCCAAGATCCCGAAGACAATGAGCAGTTCTTC.

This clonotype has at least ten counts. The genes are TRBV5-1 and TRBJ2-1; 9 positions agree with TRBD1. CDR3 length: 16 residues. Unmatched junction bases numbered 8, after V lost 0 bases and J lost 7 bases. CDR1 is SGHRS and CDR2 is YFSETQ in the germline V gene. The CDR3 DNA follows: TGCGCCAGCAGCTTGGAGGGACAGGGTGTTTTGAATGAGCAGTTCTTC. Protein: CASSLEGQGVLNEQFF.

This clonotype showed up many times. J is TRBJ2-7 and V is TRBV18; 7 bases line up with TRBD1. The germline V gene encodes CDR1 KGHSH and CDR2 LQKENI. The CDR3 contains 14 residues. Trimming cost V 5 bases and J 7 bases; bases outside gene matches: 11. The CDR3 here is CASSAGTVLQEQYF. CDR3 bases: TGTGCCAGCTCAGCCGGGACAGTCCTACAGGAGCAGTACTTC.